The 23 T cell receptor beta chains below were found in one sample sequenced in a study of metastatic and nonmetastatic thyroid tumors. With MiXCR, TCRdb called clones anew from the PCR reads. This repertoire shows roughly 20,000 clones, more than 25% found once; its top ten account for about 13%. Ahead of thyroid surgery, no patient had received treatment of any kind. The source material was tumor tissue. These receptors were taken from a female donor with papillary thyroid cancer or a benign thyroid nodule (not recorded which). Some clones in this sample may be carry-over from other donors' samples.

The chain links TRBV9 to TRBJ2-3; 9 positions match TRBD2. Germline V gene sequence: CDR1 SGDLS, CDR2 YYNGEE. V lost 0 bases to trimming and J lost 4 bases; unmatched junction nucleotides: 12. The CDR3 covers 18 residues. In nucleotides, the CDR3 is TGTGCCAGCAGCGTAGAGGCAGGGGTAGCGGGGGCCGCAGATACGCAGTATTTT. As protein: CASSVEAGVAGAADTQYF.

This clone was found many times. It is likely a read error, because the conserved phenylalanine at the end of the CDR3 is missing. The J gene is TRBJ2-1, the V gene TRBV6-4, with D perhaps TRBD1 or TRBD2 (5 bases each). CDR3 length: 15 amino acids. Per germline, CDR1 MRHNA and CDR2 SNTAGT. The V end was cut by 6 bases, the J end by 5 bases, with 17 bases between. The CDR3 protein is CASSAGTLPDNEQFL. CDR3 sequence (DNA): TGTGCCAGCAGCGCCGGGACGCTGCCCGACAATGAGCAGTTCCTC.

The chain combines TRBV10-3 with TRBJ1-1, with D possibly being TRBD1 (5 bases). Germline V gene lookup returns CDR1 ENHRY and CDR2 SYGVKD. The CDR3 is made up of 15 amino acids. The DNA of the CDR3 is TGTGACATGAGTCGACAGTCACGCACCGACACTGAAGCTTTCTTT. It specifies CDMSRQSRTDTEAFF.

This clone was picked up a small number of times. This chain links TRBV28 with TRBJ2-7; 7 bases align to TRBD1. This CDR3 is built from 14 residues. Germline V gives CDR1 MDHEN, CDR2 SYDVKM. V shed 5 bases, J shed 4 bases, and the junction held 8 bases outside the gene matches. Here the CDR3 DNA reads TGTGCCAGCAGTCTCGACAGGGCTACGTACGAGCAGTACTTC. Translated: CASSLDRATYEQYF.

The chain employs TRBV11-1 and TRBJ2-2; unclear D gene. V shed 4 bases and J shed 7 bases, with 7 bases lying between them. From germline, CDR1 is SGHAT and CDR2 FQDESV (reference sequence). This CDR3 has 12 residues. CDR3 sequence reads: CASSSVGGELFF. The CDR3 DNA reads as TGTGCCAGCAGCTCGGTTGGCGGGGAGCTGTTTTTT.

The V gene is TRBV5-6, the J gene TRBJ2-3; 15 nucleotides agree with TRBD2. The CDR3 has 15 amino acids. The V gene's germline CDR1 is SGHDT and CDR2 YYEEEE. J lost 6 bases, V lost 4 bases, and 3 bases had no gene match. The CDR3 spells CASSRTSGGADTQYF. The DNA of the CDR3 is TGTGCCAGCAGCCGGACTAGCGGGGGGGCTGATACGCAGTATTTT.

The V and J genes are TRBV6-5 and TRBJ2-3; the D gene is possibly TRBD2 (6 bases). Germline CDR1 is MNHEY and CDR2 is SVGAGI. This CDR3 is 16 amino acids long. The ends were cut back, 4 bases at V and 3 bases at J, with 17 bases in the middle. The CDR3 DNA sequence: TGTGCCAGCAGTTCCGGTGGGGGGACTTGGACAGATACGCAGTATTTT. It specifies CASSSGGGTWTDTQYF.

The rearrangement links TRBV4-1 to TRBJ2-7; no definite D call. This CDR3 is built from 14 residues. The germline V gene has CDR1 MGHRA and CDR2 YSYEKL. The V and J ends lost 1 base and 1 base respectively, with 8 bases between them. This CDR3 is CASSQAVRSYEQYF. Here the CDR3 DNA reads TGCGCCAGCAGCCAAGCCGTCCGATCCTACGAGCAGTACTTC.

DNA of the CDR3: TGTGCCAGCAGTTCCTCGGACAGCTCCTACGAGCAGTACTTC. Amino acids: CASSSSDSSYEQYF. The chain recombines TRBV28 with TRBJ2-7, with D tentatively TRBD1 (6 bases). Deletions cut 4 bases from V and 0 bases from J, with 10 bases between. Germline CDR1 MDHEN, CDR2 SYDVKM. This CDR3 spans 14 amino acids.

With respect to this clone: Lacking the conserved final phenylalanine or tryptophan, this CDR3 likely reflects a read error. The V and J genes are TRBV19 and TRBJ1-2; D is ambiguous. This CDR3 is built from 13 residues. Trimming took 3 bases from V and 8 from J, leaving 13 bases between them. CDR1 is LNHDA and CDR2 is SQIVND in the germline V gene (reference sequence). This CDR3 reads CASSMGLGWGYTL. The CDR3, as DNA: TGTGCCAGTAGTATGGGGTTAGGGTGGGGCTACACCCTC.

This clone is categorized as medium-sized (0.01 to 0.1%). The chain carries TRBV28 and TRBJ1-4; possibly TRBD1 for D (6 bases). The CDR3 sequence is 17 residues long. The V end lost 3 bases, the J end lost 0 bases, and 14 bases lay between the germline ends. Germline lookup yields CDR1 MDHEN and CDR2 SYDVKM. In DNA, the CDR3 is TGTGCCAGCAGTTTCGCGGGGGCTCCTGCAACTAATGAAAAACTGTTTTTT. It codes for CASSFAGAPATNEKLFF.

This clone counts as medium-sized. The V and J genes are TRBV10-3 and TRBJ1-2; no definite D call. Germline V gene sequence: CDR1 ENHRY, CDR2 SYGVKD. The V end was cut by 4 bases, the J end by 0 bases, with 12 bases between. The CDR3 loop spans 15 amino acids. CDR3 protein: CAISAQQRANYGYTF. The CDR3, as DNA: TGTGCCATCAGTGCCCAACAGAGGGCTAACTATGGCTACACCTTC.

The chain recombines TRBV2 with TRBJ1-1; D possibly corresponds to TRBD1 (6 bases). The CDR3 has 13 amino acids. Germline CDR1 reads SNHLY; CDR2 reads FYNNEI. V was shortened by 2 bases and J by 6 bases, with 10 bases between the two germline ends. CDR3 sequence (DNA): TGTGCCAGCAGTGAATTACAGGGCTCTGAAGCTTTCTTT. It codes for CASSELQGSEAFF.

This clone was counted only a few times. The gene calls are TRBV6-2 or TRBV6-3 and TRBJ2-3; D is undetermined. Trimming took off 5 bases at V and 1 base at J, with 13 bases between the two ends. The CDR3 extends over 15 amino acids. Germline CDR1 is MNHEY and CDR2 is SVGEGT. Here the CDR3 DNA reads TGTGCCAGCAGTCACCCTCGGGCGGGCACAGATACGCAGTATTTT. It yields the protein CASSHPRAGTDTQYF.

The table lists this clone with a few counts. V is TRBV6-1 and J is TRBJ2-7; 9 bases align to TRBD2. The J segment lost 6 bases and the V segment lost 5 bases, leaving 8 bases of the junction unmatched. This CDR3 has 14 amino acids. CDR1 is MNHNS, CDR2 SASEGT, per germline. The CDR3 loop is CASSLAGTGREQYF. CDR3 sequence (DNA): TGTGCCAGCAGTCTAGCGGGAACGGGGCGCGAGCAGTACTTC.

This clone appeared many times. The chain is built from TRBV18 and TRBJ1-1, with D possibly matching TRBD1 (5 bases). Trimming removed 6 bases from V and 5 bases from J, with 19 bases in between. The germline V gene has CDR1 KGHSH and CDR2 LQKENI. This CDR3 has 15 amino acids. CDR3 in DNA: TGTGCCAGCTCGATGAATTCGGGGCCGCGGACTGAAGCTTTCTTT. This gives the protein CASSMNSGPRTEAFF.

The table lists this clone with many counts. The same CDR3 arises from other DNA sequences in this sample as well. The V call is TRBV4-3, the J call TRBJ2-3; TRBD1 or TRBD2 may be the D gene (5 bases each). Trimming stripped 4 bases from V and 2 bases from J, with 19 bases between. The CDR3 has 17 residues. CDR1 LGHNA and CDR2 YSLEER come from the germline V gene. The CDR3, as DNA: TGCGCCAGCAGCCCCCAAACCCCCCCCGGGACCACAGATACGCAGTATTTT. Encoded protein: CASSPQTPPGTTDTQYF.

This clone is classed as large. The chain couples TRBV6-1 to TRBJ1-4; possibly TRBD1 for D (5 bases). The germline CDR1 and CDR2 sequences are MNHNS and SASEGT. V was pared by 2 bases and J by 7 bases, with 8 bases between. The CDR3 covers 13 residues. The CDR3 nucleotides read TGTGCCAGCAGTGAATCAGGGAGTGAAAAACTGTTTTTT. It is translated as CASSESGSEKLFF.

Only a few counts were recorded for this clone. One end of the junction varies from germline; a read error may be responsible. The rearrangement uses TRBV28 and TRBJ1-5; TRBD1 aligns across 9 bases. This CDR3 has 15 amino acids. The germline CDR1 and CDR2 sequences are MDHEN and SYDVKM. The CDR3 nucleotides are TGTGCCAGCAGTTCCCGGGACAGGGCCAATCAGCCCCATCATTTT. It yields the protein CASSSRDRANQPHHF.

By proportion, this clone is medium-sized. The V call is TRBV6-1, the J call TRBJ2-7, with TRBD1 identical over 10 bases. This CDR3 contains 15 residues. Losses at the gene ends were 4 bases for V and 7 bases for J; bases not matched to a gene: 10. In germline, CDR1 is MNHNS, CDR2 SASEGT. CDR3 coding DNA: TGTGCCAGCAGTGCCTCTGGGACAGGGGCGAGGGAGCAGTACTTC. As protein: CASSASGTGAREQYF.

By share, this clone ranks as medium-sized. The chain uses TRBV27 and TRBJ2-6; D possibly corresponds to TRBD2 (7 bases). Trimming shortened V by 1 base and J by 2 bases, and 18 bases separated the two germline ends. Germline V gene data show CDR1 as MNHEY and CDR2 as SMNVEV (reference sequence). The CDR3 runs to 19 residues. The DNA for the CDR3 is TGTGCCAGCAGTTTATTCCCTCCGGCGCGGGGGCCTGGGGCCAACGTCCTGACTTTC. Its protein product is CASSLFPPARGPGANVLTF.

The chain joins TRBV2 to TRBJ2-1; D call uncertain. The CDR3 has 12 residues. The V end lost 7 bases, the J end lost 5 bases, and 9 bases lay between the germline ends. Germline CDR1 reads SNHLY; CDR2 reads FYNNEI. In DNA form, the CDR3 reads TGTGCCAGCATTTATGACAACAATGAGCAGTTCTTC. This sequence encodes CASIYDNNEQFF.

In nucleotides, the CDR3 is TGTGCCAGCAGTGTACGGAACACTGAAGCTTTCTTT. It specifies CASSVRNTEAFF. This sequence joins TRBV2 and TRBJ1-1; D is ambiguous. This CDR3 region has 12 residues. Trimming removed 4 bases at V and 1 base at J, with 4 bases between. Germline V lookup: CDR1 SNHLY, CDR2 FYNNEI.